These T cell receptor beta chains were read from a single sample in a study of cytomegalovirus exposure and HLA in healthy donors. TCRdb's table, derived via immunoSEQ multiplex PCR, lists solely in-frame clones and lacks some. The data hold approximately 150,000 clones, with 77% observed a single time. Sequenced: PBMCs. All receptors come from a woman aged 25 to 39 in good health and CMV-seronegative. Each CDR3 is given with its conserved first and last residue. D genes are given only for firm matches. Expanded clones are given a class, and other clones once, few, many or no size at all.

V: TRBV19; size: -; J: TRBJ1-2; D: -; DNA: TGTGCCAGTAGTGTCATACAGGTTTCCTCAGGGTATGGCTACACCTTC; CDR3: CASSVIQVSSGYGYTF
V: TRBV19; size: -; J: TRBJ2-3; D: TRBD2; DNA: TGTGCCAGTAGTATAGGGACTAGCACAGGCACAGATACGCAGTATTTT; CDR3: CASSIGTSTGTDTQYF
V: TRBV7-9; size: -; J: TRBJ2-2; D: -; DNA: TGTGCCAGCAGCCCAGGACTCACCGGGGAGCTGTTTTTT; CDR3: CASSPGLTGELFF
V: TRBV6-1; size: few; J: TRBJ2-1; D: TRBD2; DNA: TGTGCCAGCTCGCCGGGGGGCTCCTACAATGAGCAGTTCTTC; CDR3: CASSPGGSYNEQFF
V: TRBV6-6; size: -; J: TRBJ1-4; D: -; DNA: TGTGCCAGCAGTTATACAGGACCAACTAATGAAAAACTGTTTTTT; CDR3: CASSYTGPTNEKLFF
V: TRBV5-1; size: -; J: TRBJ2-1; D: TRBD1; DNA: TGCGCCACAGAACCGGGACAGGGGCACAATGAGCAGTTCTTC; CDR3: CATEPGQGHNEQFF
V: TRBV4-3; size: -; J: TRBJ1-2; D: -; DNA: TGCGCCAGCAGCCAAGTGGTGGGCAGAAGCTATGGCTACACCTTC; CDR3: CASSQVVGRSYGYTF
V: TRBV14; size: -; J: TRBJ1-4; D: -; DNA: TGTGCCAGCAGCCTAGGACAGCTCCCTGAAAAACTGTTTTTT; CDR3: CASSLGQLPEKLFF
V: TRBV4-3; size: -; J: TRBJ2-1; D: -; DNA: TGCGCCAGCAGCCAAGAAGGCGGAACCTACAATGAGCAGTTCTTC; CDR3: CASSQEGGTYNEQFF
V: TRBV7-3; size: few; J: TRBJ1-1; D: -; DNA: TGTGCCAGCAGCTTACCAACACCAAACACTGAAGCTTTCTTT; CDR3: CASSLPTPNTEAFF
V: TRBV4-3; size: -; J: TRBJ1-1; D: TRBD1; DNA: TGCGCCAGCAGCCAAGATATCGGGACAGGGCTGATCGGAACTGAAGCTTTCTTT; CDR3: CASSQDIGTGLIGTEAFF
V: TRBV30; size: -; J: TRBJ1-1; D: TRBD1; DNA: TGTGCCTGGAACCTTCGGACAGGGGGGATCTTCTTT; CDR3: CAWNLRTGGIFF
V: TRBV4-2; size: few; J: TRBJ1-4; D: -; DNA: TGTGCCAGCAGCCAAGAGACAGCTGCCCCACGAAGGGAAAAACTGTTTTTT; CDR3: CASSQETAAPRREKLFF
V: TRBV6-1; size: -; J: TRBJ2-1; D: TRBD2; DNA: TGTGCCAGCAGTGAAGAGGGACTAGCGATTTACAATGAGCAGTTCTTC; CDR3: CASSEEGLAIYNEQFF
V: TRBV4-1; size: -; J: TRBJ2-5; D: TRBD2; DNA: TGCGCCAGCAGCCAAGGGGTCCAGCGGGAGGGGGAGACCCAGTACTTC; CDR3: CASSQGVQREGETQYF
V: TRBV27; size: -; J: TRBJ2-1; D: TRBD1; DNA: TGTGCCAGCAGTCCACAGGGGTGGAGCTCCTACAATGAGCAGTTCTTC; CDR3: CASSPQGWSSYNEQFF
V: TRBV6-5; size: -; J: TRBJ2-1; D: TRBD2; DNA: TGTGCCAGCAGTCGGACTAGCGCCAATGAGCAGTTCTTC; CDR3: CASSRTSANEQFF
V: TRBV28; size: -; J: TRBJ1-3; D: TRBD1; DNA: TGTGCCAGTCCTACCAGGGGGCGACGGGGCACCATATATTTT; CDR3: CASPTRGRRGTIYF
V: TRBV30; size: few; J: TRBJ1-5; D: -; DNA: TGTGCCTGGAGTTCAGGTTGGGCGGGTTCGAGCAATCAGCCCCAGCATTTT; CDR3: CAWSSGWAGSSNQPQHF
V: TRBV27; size: -; J: TRBJ1-6; D: TRBD1; DNA: TGTGCCAGCAGTTTGGGCAGGGGGGCTTCACCCCTCCACTTT; CDR3: CASSLGRGASPLHF
V: TRBV28; size: few; J: TRBJ1-5; D: -; DNA: TGTGCCAGCAGTTTGGGGGCAGAGAATCAGCCCCAGCATTTT; CDR3: CASSLGAENQPQHF
V: TRBV19; size: -; J: TRBJ1-2; D: TRBD1; DNA: TGTGCCAGTAGTATCACCCCTGGCAGGGGGCACAAGGCTGGCTACACCTTC; CDR3: CASSITPGRGHKAGYTF
V: TRBV29-1; size: -; J: TRBJ1-2; D: TRBD1; DNA: TGCAGCGTGCAGGGGGCAAAGGACTATGGCTACCCCTTC; CDR3: CSVQGAKDYGYPF
V: TRBV5-1; size: -; J: TRBJ2-1; D: TRBD2; DNA: TGCGCCAGCAGCTTTTCGGGACTAGCGGGGGGGAGCTCCTACAATGAGCAGTTCTTC; CDR3: CASSFSGLAGGSSYNEQFF
V: TRBV5-1; size: -; J: TRBJ1-2; D: TRBD1; DNA: TGCGCCAGCAGCTCAGCCGGGACAGGGATTAACTATGGCTACACCTTC; CDR3: CASSSAGTGINYGYTF
V: TRBV13; size: -; J: TRBJ1-5; D: -; DNA: TGTGCCAGCAGCTTAAGGGGGAATCAGCCCCAGCATTTT; CDR3: CASSLRGNQPQHF
V: TRBV6-6; size: -; J: TRBJ2-1; D: TRBD2; DNA: TGTGCCAGCTTCCCCAGGCCCGGGGGGGCCAGTGAGCAGTTCTTC; CDR3: CASFPRPGGASEQFF
V: TRBV2; size: -; J: TRBJ2-1; D: TRBD2; DNA: TGTGCCAGCAGTGATAGTTTCGGGAGGTCCTACAATGAGCAGTTCTTC; CDR3: CASSDSFGRSYNEQFF
V: TRBV29-1; size: -; J: TRBJ2-7; D: TRBD1; DNA: TGCAGCGTCCTGACCACCTTCGGGACAGGGGTCTCCGAGCAGTACTTC; CDR3: CSVLTTFGTGVSEQYF
V: TRBV9; size: -; J: TRBJ2-3; D: TRBD2; DNA: TGTGCCAGCAGCGCCCGGGAGGGGACTAGTACAGATACGCAGTATTTT; CDR3: CASSAREGTSTDTQYF
V: TRBV27; size: -; J: TRBJ2-7; D: TRBD2; DNA: TGTGCCAGCAGTTCGGGACTAGGACCTGGGGAGCAGTACTTC; CDR3: CASSSGLGPGEQYF
V: TRBV9; size: -; J: TRBJ2-7; D: -; DNA: TGTGCCAGCAGCGTCGCAGGGGTCAACTACGAGCAGTACTTC; CDR3: CASSVAGVNYEQYF
V: TRBV4-1; size: -; J: TRBJ1-5; D: TRBD1; DNA: TGCGCCAGCAGCCCGGGACAGGGGGTTTATCCCCAGCATTTT; CDR3: CASSPGQGVYPQHF
V: TRBV19; size: few; J: TRBJ1-1; D: -; DNA: TGTGCCAGTAGCTCTACGGGCGGGGGGCGAAGTTCAGCTTTCTTT; CDR3: CASSSTGGGRSSAFF
V: TRBV27; size: -; J: TRBJ2-1; D: TRBD2; DNA: TGTGCCAGCAGTACCGGGACTAGCGGGAGGTTGGGTAAGGATGAGCAGTTCTTC; CDR3: CASSTGTSGRLGKDEQFF
V: TRBV30; size: -; J: TRBJ2-5; D: TRBD1; DNA: TGTGCCTGGAGCCGACAGGGAGAGACCCAGTACTTC; CDR3: CAWSRQGETQYF
V: TRBV19; size: -; J: TRBJ1-2; D: TRBD1; DNA: TGTGCCAGTAGGTACAGGGGGCACGATGGCTACACCTTC; CDR3: CASRYRGHDGYTF
V: TRBV5-5; size: -; J: TRBJ2-2; D: TRBD2; DNA: TGTGCCAGCAGCGCGCGTGGACTAGCTGGCACCGGGGAGCTGTTTTTT; CDR3: CASSARGLAGTGELFF
V: TRBV4-2; size: -; J: TRBJ1-5; D: -; DNA: TGTGCCAGCAGCCAAGGGGTAGGGAGAAGCAATCAGCCCCAGCATTTT; CDR3: CASSQGVGRSNQPQHF
V: TRBV29-1; size: -; J: TRBJ2-7; D: -; DNA: TGCAGCGCCAAAAGGGGGGGCGAGCAGTACTTC; CDR3: CSAKRGGEQYF
V: TRBV2; size: few; J: TRBJ2-5; D: TRBD1; DNA: TGTGCCAGCCGCTGGGACAGACTGCAAGAGACCCAGTACTTC; CDR3: CASRWDRLQETQYF
V: TRBV2; size: -; J: TRBJ2-3; D: -; DNA: TGTGCCAGCACCGAACAGGGGGGGACAGATACGCAGTATTTT; CDR3: CASTEQGGTDTQYF
V: TRBV5-4; size: few; J: TRBJ2-7; D: TRBD2; DNA: TGTGCCAGCAGCTCTTTTAGCGGGGGGACCTACGAGCAGTACTTC; CDR3: CASSSFSGGTYEQYF
V: TRBV19; size: many; J: TRBJ1-2; D: -; DNA: TGTGCCAGTAGCGCCAGGGGTGGCTACACCTTC; CDR3: CASSARGGYTF
V: TRBV7-2; size: -; J: TRBJ2-7; D: TRBD1; DNA: TGTGCCAGCAGCCTGGACAGGGCGTCCTACGAGCAGTACTTC; CDR3: CASSLDRASYEQYF